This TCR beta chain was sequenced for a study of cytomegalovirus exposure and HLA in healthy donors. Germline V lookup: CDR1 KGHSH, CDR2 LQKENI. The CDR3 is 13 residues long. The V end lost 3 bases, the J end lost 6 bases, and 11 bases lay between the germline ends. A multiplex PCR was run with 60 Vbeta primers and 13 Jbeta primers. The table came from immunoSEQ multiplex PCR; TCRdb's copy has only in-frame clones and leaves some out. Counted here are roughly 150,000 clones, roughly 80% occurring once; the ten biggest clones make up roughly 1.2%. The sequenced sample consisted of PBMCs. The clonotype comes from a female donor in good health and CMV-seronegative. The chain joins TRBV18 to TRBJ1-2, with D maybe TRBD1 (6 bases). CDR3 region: CASSPGTPDGYTF. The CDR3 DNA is TGTGCCAGCTCACCCGGGACACCTGATGGCTACACCTTC. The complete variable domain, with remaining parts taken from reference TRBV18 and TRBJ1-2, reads NAGVMQNPRHLVRRRGQEARLRCSPMKGHSHVYWYRQLPEEGLKFMVYLQKENIIDESGMPKERFSAEFPKEGPSILRIQQVVRGDSAAYFCASSPGTPDGYTFGSGTRLTVV.